The sequence of this T cell receptor (beta chain) was determined in a study of blood T cells in healthy people across ages. A second PCR of about 7 to 11 cycles used a sample-barcoded 5' primer and a J-beta primer mix. From the 5' RACE reads, TCRdb called clonotypes with MiXCR, one entry per CDR3 protein. This table holds some 780,000 distinct CDR3 sequences, roughly three fifths found once. Those donating, healthy Caucasian individuals from Russia, were aged roughly 6 to 100. Per germline, CDR1 KGHDR and CDR2 SFDVKD. V lost 4 bases and J lost 0; bases outside the gene matches: 7. The CDR3 extends over 17 amino acids.

This TCR derives from a man aged 35-49 years in good health. The V gene is TRBV24-1, the J gene TRBJ2-1; 8 bases align to TRBD1. What was sequenced was blood. CDR3 protein: CATSDRVDRGSYNEQFF. CDR3 DNA: TGTGCCACCAGTGACCGAGTAGACAGGGGCTCCTACAATGAGCAGTTCTTC.